The clone carrying this TCR beta chain was observed a handful of times. These data come from a study of blood T cell repertoires in COVID-19. Study-level background: Whether acute or convalescent, the COVID-19 samples came from the United States, Italy and Spain. T cells, B-cell-depleted T cells, or PBMCs supplied cDNA or gDNA.

In the original processing: Scientists estimated how many nucleated cells there were by amplifying reference gene primers. TCRdb's table, derived via immunoSEQ multiplex PCR, lists solely in-frame clones and lacks some. V, J and clone size reflect that table, while D and trimming were determined from the DNA. The data show 200,000 to 300,000 clones, roughly 82% seen once. This CDR3 spans 12 amino acids. The V gene lost 4 bases and the J gene lost 4 bases, with 8 bases spanning the gap. Per the germline V gene, CDR1 is SGHNT and CDR2 is YYREEE (reference sequence). The sample was peripheral blood. This chain links TRBV5-4 with TRBJ1-2; perhaps TRBD1 as D (6 bases). This receptor was taken from a man aged 35 to 55 who had recovered from COVID-19. DNA for the CDR3: TGTGCCAGCAGCAAGGACAGCTATGGCTACACCTTC. Residues: CASSKDSYGYTF.